This TCR beta chain was obtained from a study of T cells in tumors after PD-1 blockade. Study in general: Prior checkpoint blockade, systemic immunosuppressant use, or anti-cancer therapy within 4 weeks excluded patients. A subset received ongoing vismodegib 150 mg daily alongside anti-PD-1 therapy. On average, peripheral blood gave some 110,000 TCR templates and under 45,000 unique clonotypes.

Using immunoSEQ multiplex PCR, the repertoire was profiled, and TCRdb retains in-frame clones only, with some absent. The table has tens of thousands of clones, around 85% seen once. With 5 bases removed from V and 2 bases from J, the gap between germline ends came to 8 bases. Per the germline V gene, CDR1 is SEHNR and CDR2 is FQNEAQ (reference sequence). CDR3 length equals 13 residues. Whole-study findings and limits: Some novel exhausted tumor clones appeared in pre-treatment blood, suggesting peripheral recruitment.

As to this clone: Its antigen remains unidentified.

This specimen was PBMCs, taken before anti-PD-1 therapy. The TCR was taken from a human donor with advanced basal cell or squamous cell carcinoma (not recorded which). This chain joins TRBV7-9 and TRBJ2-3, with a possible D match to TRBD1 (6 bases). The CDR3: CASSRTVTDTQYF. The CDR3 DNA reads as TGTGCCAGCAGCCGGACAGTCACAGATACGCAGTATTTT.